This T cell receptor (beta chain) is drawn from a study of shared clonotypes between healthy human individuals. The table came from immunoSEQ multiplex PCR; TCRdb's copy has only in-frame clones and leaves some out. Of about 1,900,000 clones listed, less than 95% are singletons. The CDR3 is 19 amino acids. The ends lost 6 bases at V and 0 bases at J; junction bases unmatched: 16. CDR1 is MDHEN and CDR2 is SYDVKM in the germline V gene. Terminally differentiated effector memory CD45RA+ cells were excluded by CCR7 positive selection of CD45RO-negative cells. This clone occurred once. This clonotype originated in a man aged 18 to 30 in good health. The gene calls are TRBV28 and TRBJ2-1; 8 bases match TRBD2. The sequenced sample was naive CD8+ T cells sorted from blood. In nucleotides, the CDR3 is TGTGCCAGCAGCTCGATAACGGGGGCCAGCGGGAGCTCCTACAATGAGCAGTTCTTC. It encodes CASSSITGASGSSYNEQFF.